This TCR beta chain was observed in a study of blood T cell repertoires in COVID-19. Study information: T cells, B-cell-depleted T cells, or PBMCs supplied cDNA or gDNA.

Germline V gene lookup returns CDR1 SGHRS and CDR2 YFSETQ. CDR3 length: 13 residues. V was shortened by 2 bases and J by 1 base, with 6 bases between the two germline ends. In its sample, this clone was seen once. TCRdb keeps only in-frame clones here, not all; method: immunoSEQ multiplex PCR. Among roughly 350,000 clones listed, about 89% were seen once. Seattle's enrolled individuals joined amid active infection and were then monitored longitudinally. Sequencing was carried out using peripheral blood. The TCR sequence derives from a woman aged 30 to 39 with COVID-19, enrolled during active disease. This chain connects TRBV5-1 to TRBJ1-1, with unresolved D. The CDR3 DNA reads as TGCGCCAGCAGCTTCCAGTGGAACACTGAAGCTTTCTTT. Translation gives CASSFQWNTEAFF.